These 5 T cell receptor beta chains were all obtained from the same sample, sequenced in a study of a mutant IDH1 vaccine in newly diagnosed glioma. Only in-frame clones appear in the TCRdb table, and some are missing; sequencing was by immunoSEQ multiplex PCR. The table lists some 95,000 clones, around 80% of them singletons. This sample's time point: baseline, week 1 (first vaccination visit). The treatment was: pre-vaccination baseline after standard-of-care therapy. The material was PBMCs, obtained from a glioma patient treated with radiotherapy, temozolomide or both. The receptors originated from a man aged 40-49 years with glioma.

The CDR3 DNA reads TGTGCCAGCAGCTTGGATGGGGGAGACATTCAGTACTTC. This translates into CASSLDGGDIQYF. The V and J genes are TRBV5-6 and TRBJ2-4, with D tentatively TRBD1 or TRBD2 (5 bases each). The length of the CDR3 is 13 residues. Germline V gene lookup returns CDR1 SGHDT and CDR2 YYEEEE. V lost 0 bases and J lost 8, with 9 bases in between.

The rearrangement uses TRBV18 and TRBJ2-4, with 9 bases identical to TRBD2. The junction had 11 bases not matched to a gene; V was cut back by 2 bases and J by 0 bases. Germline CDR1 reads KGHSH; CDR2 reads LQKENI. The CDR3 has 19 residues. The CDR3 bases are TGTGCCAGCTCACCAATAGCGGGGGACACTATATTAGCCAAAAACATTCAGTACTTC. Translation: CASSPIAGDTILAKNIQYF.

The CDR3 nucleotides read TGTGCCAGCAGCTTGCAAGAGACCCAGTACTTC. Translated, it gives CASSLQETQYF. The J gene is TRBJ2-5, the V gene TRBV7-3; no clear D gene. Germline values: CDR1 SGHTA, CDR2 FQGTGA. V was trimmed by 3 bases and J by 2 bases, leaving 1 base between them. The CDR3 has 11 amino acids.

The gene calls are TRBV6-4 and TRBJ2-3; D ambiguous. With 2 bases removed from V and 6 bases from J, the gap between germline ends came to 9 bases. The CDR3 extends over 13 amino acids. The germline V gene encodes CDR1 MRHNA and CDR2 SNTAGT. The CDR3 DNA follows: TGTGCCAGCAGTGACGTTCCTTGGGATACGCAGTATTTT. It specifies CASSDVPWDTQYF.

The CDR3 loop reads CASSKGARGSTGELFF. In nucleotides, the CDR3 is TGTGCCAGCAGCAAAGGGGCTCGGGGGAGCACCGGGGAGCTGTTTTTT. This rearrangement joins TRBV5-4 to TRBJ2-2; possible D gene TRBD2, 6 bases. The germline CDR1 and CDR2 sequences are SGHNT and YYREEE (reference sequence). This CDR3 comprises 16 residues. V was clipped by 4 bases and J by 4 bases, with 17 bases between them.